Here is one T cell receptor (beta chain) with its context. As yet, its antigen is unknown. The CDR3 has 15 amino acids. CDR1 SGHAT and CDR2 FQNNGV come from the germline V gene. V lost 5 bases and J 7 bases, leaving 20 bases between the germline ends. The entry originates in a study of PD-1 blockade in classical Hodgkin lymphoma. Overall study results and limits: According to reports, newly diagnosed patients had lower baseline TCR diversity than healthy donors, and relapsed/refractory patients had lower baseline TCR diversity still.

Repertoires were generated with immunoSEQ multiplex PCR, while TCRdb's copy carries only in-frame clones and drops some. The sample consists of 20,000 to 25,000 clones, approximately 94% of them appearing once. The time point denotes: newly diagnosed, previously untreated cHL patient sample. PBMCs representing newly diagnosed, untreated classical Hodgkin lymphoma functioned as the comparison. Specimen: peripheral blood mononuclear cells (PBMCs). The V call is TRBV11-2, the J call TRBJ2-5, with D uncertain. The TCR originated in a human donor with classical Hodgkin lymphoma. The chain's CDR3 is CASSPRERSVGTQYF. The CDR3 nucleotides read TGTGCCAGCAGCCCGCGCGAGAGGTCTGTGGGGACCCAGTACTTC.